Listed below are T cell receptor beta chains from one sample, sequenced in a study of cytomegalovirus exposure and HLA in healthy donors. Assay used: immunoSEQ multiplex PCR; TCRdb lists only in-frame clones, some missing. The data show 310,000 or so clones, around 90% seen once. The sample comprised PBMCs. These receptor sequences come from a woman between 18 and 29 years old in good health and CMV-seronegative. Both conserved end residues are part of each CDR3. D genes are given only for firm matches. Only part of the rows carry a size: once, few, many, or a class if the clone is expanded.

j_call v_call clone_size d_call cdr3_nt cdr3_aa
TRBJ2-2 TRBV7-7 NA TRBD2 TGTGCCAGCAGCTTTGCGGGGGGCGGCGCCGGGGAGCTGTTTTTT CASSFAGGGAGELFF
TRBJ2-7 TRBV5-4 NA TRBD1 TGTGCCAGCAGCCAAGTTGAGGGGACAGGACCCCGATCGGCGTACTTC CASSQVEGTGPRSAYF
TRBJ2-3 TRBV5-1 NA NA TGCGCCAGCAGCCGGGGGACCCCCACAGATACGCAGTATTTT CASSRGTPTDTQYF
TRBJ2-5 TRBV2 NA NA TGTGCCAGCAGTGAGGGCAGCTACCAAGAGACCCAGTACTTC CASSEGSYQETQYF
TRBJ2-2 TRBV4-1 few TRBD1 TGCGCCAGTACATCTGGGACAGATAACACCGGGGAGCTGTTTTTT CASTSGTDNTGELFF
TRBJ2-1 TRBV27 once TRBD1 TGTGCCAGCAGTTCCTCCGGGACAGCATACAATGAGCAGTTCTTC CASSSSGTAYNEQFF
TRBJ2-7 TRBV9 NA NA TGTGCCAGCAGCGTAGAACAGGGGAGGGAGCAGTACTTC CASSVEQGREQYF
TRBJ2-7 TRBV7-8 NA TRBD1 TGTGCCAGCAGCTTACGGGACAGGGGGCTCAGGGAGCAGTACTTC CASSLRDRGLREQYF
TRBJ1-6 TRBV10-1 NA NA TGCGCCAGCAGTGAGGGGAGTTCCTATAATTCACCCCTCCACTTT CASSEGSSYNSPLHF
TRBJ1-6 TRBV7-2 NA NA TGTGCCAGCAGCCCCCGTGGGGGGAGTCTTTTGTCCCCCCTCCACTTT CASSPRGGSLLSPLHF
TRBJ1-4 TRBV2 NA TRBD1 TGTGCCGCGTTGGACAGGGGGCGAGAAAAACTGTTTTTT CAALDRGREKLFF
TRBJ1-2 TRBV27 NA NA TGTGCCAGCAGTTTAGGACTCTGGGGCTATGGCTACACCTTC CASSLGLWGYGYTF
TRBJ2-7 TRBV5-4 NA TRBD2 TGTGCCAGCAGCTTCGGCACTAGCGGTTACGAGCAGTACTTC CASSFGTSGYEQYF
TRBJ1-1 TRBV30 NA NA TGTGCCTGGATAGTGCCCGGCGGGAGCACTGAAGCTTTCTTT CAWIVPGGSTEAFF
TRBJ2-5 TRBV11-2 NA TRBD2 TGTGCCAGCGGTGGCGGGGGGGCCGGGTTAAAGACCCAGTACTTC CASGGGGAGLKTQYF
TRBJ2-1 TRBV15 NA TRBD1 TGTGCCACCAGCACGTTACAGGGGACCGAGCAGTTCTTC CATSTLQGTEQFF
TRBJ2-2 TRBV27 NA NA TGTGCCAGCAGTTTATGGAGAAACACCGGGGAGCTGTTTTTT CASSLWRNTGELFF
TRBJ2-1 TRBV6-5 NA TRBD2 TGTGCCAGCAGCCTGACTAGCGGGGGGGTCAATGAGCAGTTCTTC CASSLTSGGVNEQFF
TRBJ2-7 TRBV7-9 NA TRBD2 TGTGCCAGCAGCTTAGTAGCGGGGGACGAGCAGTACTTC CASSLVAGDEQYF
TRBJ1-1 TRBV19 once NA TGTGCCAGTAGTTTCACTGGCACTGAAGCTTTCTTT CASSFTGTEAFF
TRBJ2-3 TRBV7-9 NA NA TGTGCCAGCAGCTTATTCCCCTCCAATTCGGCGGTTCGCGATACGCAGTATTTT CASSLFPSNSAVRDTQYF
TRBJ2-5 TRBV18 NA NA TGTGCCAGCTCACCACCCTCGTGGGAGGAGACCCAGTACTTC CASSPPSWEETQYF
TRBJ1-2 TRBV7-9 NA TRBD1 TGTGCCAGCAGCTTAGCCCCTAATCAGGGGGCAGGTGGCTATGGCTACACCTTC CASSLAPNQGAGGYGYTF
TRBJ1-2 TRBV5-6 NA NA TGTGCCAGCAGCTTGGGGCACAGAAACTATGGCTACACCTTC CASSLGHRNYGYTF
TRBJ2-7 TRBV13 NA NA TGTGCCAGCAGCTTAATTACAGGGCGGTCGGGTGTCTACGAGCAGTACTTC CASSLITGRSGVYEQYF
TRBJ2-7 TRBV29-1 NA TRBD1 TGCAGCGTTGCGCCGGCGGACAGGGTGGACGAGCAGTACTTC CSVAPADRVDEQYF
TRBJ2-7 TRBV5-6 NA TRBD1 TGTGCCAGCAGCTTGGTGAATGCCGGACAGGGGAGCGAGCAGTACTTC CASSLVNAGQGSEQYF
TRBJ2-5 TRBV15 NA NA TGTGCCACCAGCAGGGGAGGAGGGCGGGAGACCCAGTACTTC CATSRGGGRETQYF
TRBJ2-7 TRBV18 NA TRBD2 TGTGCCAGCTCACCGGGTAGCGGGGATGACGAGCAGTACTTC CASSPGSGDDEQYF
TRBJ1-1 TRBV7-9 NA NA TGTGCCAGCAGCCCGGTAGGGGTCACTGAAGCTTTCTTT CASSPVGVTEAFF
TRBJ1-2 TRBV27 NA TRBD1 TGTGCCAGCACCCTAAAACAGGGGATTGGTCTTCGGTATGGCTACACCTTC CASTLKQGIGLRYGYTF
TRBJ1-1 TRBV19 NA TRBD1 TGTGCCAGTAGTAGTCAGGGGGGAAGCACTGAAGCTTTCTTT CASSSQGGSTEAFF
TRBJ1-5 TRBV5-1 NA NA TGCGCCAGCAGCCCCGGGGAAAGCAATCAGCCCCAGCATTTT CASSPGESNQPQHF
TRBJ2-3 TRBV7-9 once NA TGTGCCAGCAGCCTCCGAGGATCCGCAGATACGCAGTATTTT CASSLRGSADTQYF
TRBJ1-1 TRBV2 NA NA TGTGCCAGCAGTGAGTGGGGGGCTGAAGCTTTCTTT CASSEWGAEAFF
TRBJ1-3 TRBV9 NA NA TGTGCCAGCAGCAGTCAAAGCAACTCTGGAAACACCATATATTTT CASSSQSNSGNTIYF
TRBJ2-2 TRBV5-1 NA TRBD1 TGCGCCAGCAGCCCTCAGGGGGCGGGCACCGGGGAGCTGTTTTTT CASSPQGAGTGELFF
TRBJ2-5 TRBV5-4 NA NA TGTGCCAGCAGCTTGGGGAGGGGGCCCCTGGGGTACCAAGAGACCCAGTACTTC CASSLGRGPLGYQETQYF
TRBJ1-1 TRBV5-1 NA TRBD1 TGCGCCAGCAGCTTAGGTTTTTGGGACAGGTCTGAAGCTTTCTTT CASSLGFWDRSEAFF
TRBJ1-2 TRBV9 NA NA TGTGCCAGCAGCGTTAGCGGGGGGGGTCAGGGTCAAGGCTACACCTTC CASSVSGGGQGQGYTF